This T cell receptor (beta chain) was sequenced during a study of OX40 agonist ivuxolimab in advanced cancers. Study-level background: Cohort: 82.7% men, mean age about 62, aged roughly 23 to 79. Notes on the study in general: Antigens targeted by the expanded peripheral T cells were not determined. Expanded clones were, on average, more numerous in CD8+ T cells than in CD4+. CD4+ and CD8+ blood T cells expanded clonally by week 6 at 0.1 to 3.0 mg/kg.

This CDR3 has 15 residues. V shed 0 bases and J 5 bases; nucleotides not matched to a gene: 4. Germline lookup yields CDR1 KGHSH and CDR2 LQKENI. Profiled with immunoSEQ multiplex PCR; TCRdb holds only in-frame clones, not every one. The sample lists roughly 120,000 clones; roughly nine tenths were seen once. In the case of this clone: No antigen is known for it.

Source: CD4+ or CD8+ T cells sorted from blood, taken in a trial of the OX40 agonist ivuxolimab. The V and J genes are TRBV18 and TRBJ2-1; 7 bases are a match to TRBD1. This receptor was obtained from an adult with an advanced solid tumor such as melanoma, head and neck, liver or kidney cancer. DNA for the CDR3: TGTGCCAGCTCACCACCCACGGGACAGAACAATGAGCAGTTCTTC. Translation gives CASSPPTGQNNEQFF.